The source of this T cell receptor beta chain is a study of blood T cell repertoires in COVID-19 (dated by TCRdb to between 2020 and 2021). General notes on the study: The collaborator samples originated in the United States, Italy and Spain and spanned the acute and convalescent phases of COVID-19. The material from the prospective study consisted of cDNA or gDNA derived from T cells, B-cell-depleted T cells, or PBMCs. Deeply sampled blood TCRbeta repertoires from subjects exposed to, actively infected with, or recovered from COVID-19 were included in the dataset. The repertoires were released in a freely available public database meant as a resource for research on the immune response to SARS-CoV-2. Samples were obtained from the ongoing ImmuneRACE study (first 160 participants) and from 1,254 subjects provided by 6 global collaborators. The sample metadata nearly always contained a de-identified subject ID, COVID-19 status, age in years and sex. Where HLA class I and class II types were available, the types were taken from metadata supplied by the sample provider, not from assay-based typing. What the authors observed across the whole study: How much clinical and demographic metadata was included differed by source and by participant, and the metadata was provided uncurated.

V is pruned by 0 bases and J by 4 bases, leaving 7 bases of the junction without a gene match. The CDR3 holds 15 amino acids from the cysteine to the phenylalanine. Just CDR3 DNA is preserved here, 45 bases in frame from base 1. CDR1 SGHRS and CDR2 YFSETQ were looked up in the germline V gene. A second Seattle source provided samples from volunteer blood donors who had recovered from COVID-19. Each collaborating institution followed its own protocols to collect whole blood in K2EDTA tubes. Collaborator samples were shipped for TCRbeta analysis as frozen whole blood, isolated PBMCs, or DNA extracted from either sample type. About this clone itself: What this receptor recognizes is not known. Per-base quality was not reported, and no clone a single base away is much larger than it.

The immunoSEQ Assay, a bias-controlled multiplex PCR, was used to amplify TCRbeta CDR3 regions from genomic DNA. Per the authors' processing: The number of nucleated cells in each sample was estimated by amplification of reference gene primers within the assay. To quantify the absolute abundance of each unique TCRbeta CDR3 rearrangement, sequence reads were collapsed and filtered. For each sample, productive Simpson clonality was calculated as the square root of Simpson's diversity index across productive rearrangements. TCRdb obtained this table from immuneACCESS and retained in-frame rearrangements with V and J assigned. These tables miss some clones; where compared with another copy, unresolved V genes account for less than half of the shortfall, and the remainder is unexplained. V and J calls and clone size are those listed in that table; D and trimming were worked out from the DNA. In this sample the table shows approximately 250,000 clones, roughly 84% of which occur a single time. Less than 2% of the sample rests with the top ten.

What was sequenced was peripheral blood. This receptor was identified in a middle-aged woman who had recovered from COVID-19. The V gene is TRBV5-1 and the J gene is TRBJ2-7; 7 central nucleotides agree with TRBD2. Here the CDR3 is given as CASSLETGGGYEQYF. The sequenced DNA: TGCGCCAGCAGCTTGGAAACGGGGGGAGGATACGAGCAGTACTTC.